This TCR beta chain derives from a study of blood T cell repertoires in COVID-19. Overall study context: There were acute and convalescent COVID-19 samples, and they came from the United States, Italy and Spain.

The CDR3 has 12 amino acids. From germline, CDR1 is SNHLY and CDR2 FYNNEI. With 7 bases removed from V and 7 bases from J, the gap between germline ends came to 13 bases. Produced via immunoSEQ multiplex PCR; TCRdb's table is partial and in-frame only. The sample consists of over 150,000 clones, approximately 89% of them appearing once. The chain couples TRBV2 to TRBJ1-2, with D unclear. This clonotype was obtained from a man in his forties who had recovered from COVID-19. The source material was PBMCs or T cells enriched from blood (not recorded which). The CDR3 is CASKWESAGYTF. CDR3 in DNA: TGTGCCAGCAAATGGGAGAGTGCTGGCTACACCTTC.